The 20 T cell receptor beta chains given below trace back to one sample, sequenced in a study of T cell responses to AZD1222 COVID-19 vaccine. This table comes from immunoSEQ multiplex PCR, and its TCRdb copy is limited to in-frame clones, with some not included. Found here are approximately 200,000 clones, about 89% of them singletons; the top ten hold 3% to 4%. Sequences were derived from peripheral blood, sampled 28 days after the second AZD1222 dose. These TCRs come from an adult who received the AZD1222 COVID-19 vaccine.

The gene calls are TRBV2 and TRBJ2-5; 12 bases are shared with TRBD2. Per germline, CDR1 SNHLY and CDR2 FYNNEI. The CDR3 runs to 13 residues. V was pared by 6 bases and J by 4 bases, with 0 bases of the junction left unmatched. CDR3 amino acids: CASRGLAGETQYF. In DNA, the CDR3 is TGTGCCAGCAGGGGACTAGCGGGAGAGACCCAGTACTTC.

In nucleotides, the CDR3 is TGCGCCAGCAGCCAAGGGAACACTGAAGCTTTCTTT. This translates into CASSQGNTEAFF. This sequence joins TRBV4-3 and TRBJ1-1; D is undetermined. The germline V gene has CDR1 LGHNA and CDR2 YSLEER. The CDR3 totals 12 residues. V lost 1 base to trimming and J lost 1 base, with 1 base between them.

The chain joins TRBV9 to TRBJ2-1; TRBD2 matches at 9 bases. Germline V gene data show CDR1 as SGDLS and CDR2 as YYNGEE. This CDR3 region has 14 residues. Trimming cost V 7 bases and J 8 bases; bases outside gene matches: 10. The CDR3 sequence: CASAWREGGDEQFF. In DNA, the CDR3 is TGTGCCAGCGCGTGGCGGGAGGGCGGGGATGAGCAGTTCTTC.

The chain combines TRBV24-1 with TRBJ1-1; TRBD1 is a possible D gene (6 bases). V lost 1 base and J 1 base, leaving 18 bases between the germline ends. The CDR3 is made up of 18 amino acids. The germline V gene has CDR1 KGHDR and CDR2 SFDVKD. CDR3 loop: CATSDFGGPLLSNTEAFF. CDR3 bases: TGTGCCACCAGTGATTTTGGGGGGCCGTTGTTATCGAACACTGAAGCTTTCTTT.

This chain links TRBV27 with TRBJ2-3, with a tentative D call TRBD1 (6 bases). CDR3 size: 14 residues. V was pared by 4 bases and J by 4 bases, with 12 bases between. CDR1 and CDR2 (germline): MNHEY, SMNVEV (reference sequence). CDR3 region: CASSYLQGSDTQYF. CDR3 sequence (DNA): TGTGCCAGCAGTTACCTACAGGGATCAGATACGCAGTATTTT.

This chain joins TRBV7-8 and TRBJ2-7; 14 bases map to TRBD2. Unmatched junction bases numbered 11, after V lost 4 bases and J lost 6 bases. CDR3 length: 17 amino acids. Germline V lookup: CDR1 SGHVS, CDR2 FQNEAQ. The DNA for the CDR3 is TGTGCCAGCAGCTCCTTCTTTAGACTAGCGGGAGGGCTCGAGCAGTACTTC. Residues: CASSSFFRLAGGLEQYF.

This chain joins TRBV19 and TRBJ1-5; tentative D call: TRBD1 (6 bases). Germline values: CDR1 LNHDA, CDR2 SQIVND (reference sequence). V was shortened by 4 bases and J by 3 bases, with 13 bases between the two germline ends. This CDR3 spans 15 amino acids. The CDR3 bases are TGTGCCAGTAGTAAGGGGACATTCTACAATCAGCCCCAGCATTTT. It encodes CASSKGTFYNQPQHF.

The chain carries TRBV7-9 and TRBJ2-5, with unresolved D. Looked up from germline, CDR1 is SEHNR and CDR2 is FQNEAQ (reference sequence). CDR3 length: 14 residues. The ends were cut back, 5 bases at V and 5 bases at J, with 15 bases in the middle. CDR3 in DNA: TGTGCCAGCAGCATCCGGTTGAGTGCGGAGACCCAGTACTTC. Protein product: CASSIRLSAETQYF. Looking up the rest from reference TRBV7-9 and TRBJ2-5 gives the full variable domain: DTGVSQNPRHKITKRGQNVTFRCDPISEHNRLYWYRQTLGQGPEFLTYFQNEAQLEKSRLLSDRFSAERPKGSFSTLEIQRTEQGDSAMYLCASSIRLSAETQYFGPGTRLLVL.

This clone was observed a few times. Here the CDR3 DNA reads TGTGCCAGCAGCTTAGATCGACTAGCGGGGGGCGGAGATACGCAGTATTTT. The encoded protein is CASSLDRLAGGGDTQYF. The chain employs TRBV7-9 and TRBJ2-3, with 13 bases fitting TRBD2. Germline trimming cut 1 base from V and 5 bases from J; bases unmatched to any gene: 6. The CDR3 consists of 17 residues. Germline V gives CDR1 SEHNR, CDR2 FQNEAQ (reference sequence). The full variable domain, its missing parts supplied by reference TRBV7-9 and TRBJ2-3, is DTGVSQNPRHKITKRGQNVTFRCDPISEHNRLYWYRQTLGQGPEFLTYFQNEAQLEKSRLLSDRFSAERPKGSFSTLEIQRTEQGDSAMYLCASSLDRLAGGGDTQYFGPGTRLTVL.

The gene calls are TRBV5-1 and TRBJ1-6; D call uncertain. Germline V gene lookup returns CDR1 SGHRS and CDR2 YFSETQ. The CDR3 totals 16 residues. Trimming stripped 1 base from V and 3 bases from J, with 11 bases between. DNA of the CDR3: TGCGCCAGCAGCTTGATAGGGAACAACTATAATTCACCCCTCCACTTT. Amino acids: CASSLIGNNYNSPLHF.

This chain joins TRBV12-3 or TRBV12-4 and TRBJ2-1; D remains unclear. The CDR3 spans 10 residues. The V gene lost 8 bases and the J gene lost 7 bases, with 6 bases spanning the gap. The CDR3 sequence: CASGFNEQFF. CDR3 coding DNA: TGTGCCAGCGGATTTAATGAGCAGTTCTTC.

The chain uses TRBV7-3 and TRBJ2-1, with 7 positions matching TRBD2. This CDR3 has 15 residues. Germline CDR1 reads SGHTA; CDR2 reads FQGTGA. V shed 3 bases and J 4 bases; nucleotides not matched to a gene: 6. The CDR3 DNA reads TGTGCCAGCAGCTTTAGGAGCGGGACTTACAATGAGCAGTTCTTC. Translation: CASSFRSGTYNEQFF. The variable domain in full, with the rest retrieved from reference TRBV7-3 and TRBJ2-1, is GAGVSQTPSNKVTEKGKYVELRCDPISGHTALYWYRQSLGQGPEFLIYFQGTGAADDSGLPNDRFFAVRPEGSVSTLKIQRTERGDSAVYLCASSFRSGTYNEQFFGPGTRLTVL.

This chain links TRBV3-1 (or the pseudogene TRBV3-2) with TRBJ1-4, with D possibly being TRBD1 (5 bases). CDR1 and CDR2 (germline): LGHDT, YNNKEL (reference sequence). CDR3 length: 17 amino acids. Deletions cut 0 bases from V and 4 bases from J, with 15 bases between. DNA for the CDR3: TGTGCCAGCAGCCAAGATGCGCCGACAGCTTATAATGAAAAACTGTTTTTT. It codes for CASSQDAPTAYNEKLFF.

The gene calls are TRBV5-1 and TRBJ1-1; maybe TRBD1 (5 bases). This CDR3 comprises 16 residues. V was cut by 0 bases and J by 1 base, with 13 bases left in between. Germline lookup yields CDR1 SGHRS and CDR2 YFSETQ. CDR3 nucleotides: TGCGCCAGCAGCTTGGTGTCAGGGCTTCCGAACACTGAAGCTTTCTTT. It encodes CASSLVSGLPNTEAFF.

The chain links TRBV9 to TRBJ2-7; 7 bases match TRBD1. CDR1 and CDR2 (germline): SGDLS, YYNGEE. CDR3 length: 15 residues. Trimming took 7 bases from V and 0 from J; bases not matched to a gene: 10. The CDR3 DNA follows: TGTGCCAGCGCTCTCCACCGGGACAGCTCCTACGAGCAGTACTTC. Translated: CASALHRDSSYEQYF.

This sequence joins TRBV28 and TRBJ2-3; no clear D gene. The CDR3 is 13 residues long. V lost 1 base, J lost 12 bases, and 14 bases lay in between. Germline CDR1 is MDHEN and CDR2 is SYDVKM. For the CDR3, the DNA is TGTGCCAGCAGTTTATCCGCTGGGGTCCGACAGTATTTT. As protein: CASSLSAGVRQYF. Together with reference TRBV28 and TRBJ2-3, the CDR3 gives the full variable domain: DVKVTQSSRYLVKRTGEKVFLECVQDMDHENMFWYRQDPGLGLRLIYFSYDVKMKEKGDIPEGYSVSREKKERFSLILESASTNQTSMYLCASSLSAGVRQYFGPGTRLTVL.

The CDR3, as DNA: TGTGCCAGCAGTACGACAGGTGCCTCTGAAAAACTGTTTTTT. Protein: CASSTTGASEKLFF. The J gene is TRBJ1-4, the V gene TRBV2; a weak D match, TRBD1 (6 bases). V was pared by 5 bases and J by 7 bases, with 14 bases between. The germline gives CDR1 SNHLY, CDR2 FYNNEI. The CDR3 loop spans 14 amino acids.

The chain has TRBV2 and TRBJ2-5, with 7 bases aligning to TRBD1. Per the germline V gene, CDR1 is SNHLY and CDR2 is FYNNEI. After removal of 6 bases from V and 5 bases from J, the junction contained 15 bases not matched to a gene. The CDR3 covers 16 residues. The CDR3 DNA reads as TGTGCCAGCAGGGAACAAACCAACAGGGGCGGGGAGACCCAGTACTTC. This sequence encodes CASREQTNRGGETQYF.

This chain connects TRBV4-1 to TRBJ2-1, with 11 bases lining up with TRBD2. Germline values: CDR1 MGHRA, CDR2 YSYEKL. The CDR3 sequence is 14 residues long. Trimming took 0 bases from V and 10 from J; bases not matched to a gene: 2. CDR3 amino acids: CASSQERTSGEQFF. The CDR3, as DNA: TGCGCCAGCAGCCAAGAGCGGACTAGCGGGGAGCAGTTCTTC.

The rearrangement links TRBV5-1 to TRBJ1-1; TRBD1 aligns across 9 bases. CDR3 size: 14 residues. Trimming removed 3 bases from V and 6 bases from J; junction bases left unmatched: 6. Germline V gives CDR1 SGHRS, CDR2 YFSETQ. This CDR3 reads CASSSSGTGSEAFF. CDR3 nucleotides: TGCGCCAGCAGCTCGTCCGGGACAGGGTCTGAAGCTTTCTTT.